The clone carrying this T cell receptor beta chain showed up just a few times. Self-reported history from a screening survey and questionnaire set each donor's cohort. These data come from a study of blood T cell repertoires in COVID-19. Looking at the study overall: The United States, Italy and Spain provided the acute and convalescent COVID-19 samples.

Profiled with immunoSEQ multiplex PCR; TCRdb holds only in-frame clones, not every one. The sample contains around 150,000 clones, approximately 88% of which appear only once. Sequenced material: PBMCs or T cells enriched from blood (not recorded which). This sequence was found in a woman aged 60 to 75 who had recovered from COVID-19.

The CDR3 DNA sequence: TGTGCCATTTCACAGGGTAACTATGGCTACACCTTC. Protein product: CAISQGNYGYTF. The V gene is TRBV24-1, the J gene TRBJ1-2, with TRBD1 as a possible D gene (6 bases). Germline V CDR1 and CDR2: KGHDR, SFDVKD. CDR3 length: 12 amino acids. The V end lost 11 bases, the J end lost 1 base, and 10 bases lay between the germline ends.